The clone carrying this TCR beta chain was seen only once. This specimen comes from a study of technical replicates of blood from a handful of donors. With 4 bases clipped from V and 4 bases from J, the junction kept 10 bases outside the gene matches. The CDR3 runs to 15 residues. Germline CDR1 reads SGHRS; CDR2 reads YFSETQ. Only in-frame clones appear in the TCRdb table, and some are missing; sequencing was by immunoSEQ multiplex PCR. The profile shows 60,000 to 80,000 clones, about 89% of them singletons. The chain couples TRBV5-1 to TRBJ2-5, with TRBD2 identical over 7 bases. This TCR derives from a human donor in good health. Some clones in this sample may be carry-over from other donors' samples. Input material: PBMCs. The CDR3 DNA reads TGCGCCAGCAGCGCGGCAGGCGGGGGACGAGAGACCCAGTACTTC. This sequence encodes CASSAAGGGRETQYF.